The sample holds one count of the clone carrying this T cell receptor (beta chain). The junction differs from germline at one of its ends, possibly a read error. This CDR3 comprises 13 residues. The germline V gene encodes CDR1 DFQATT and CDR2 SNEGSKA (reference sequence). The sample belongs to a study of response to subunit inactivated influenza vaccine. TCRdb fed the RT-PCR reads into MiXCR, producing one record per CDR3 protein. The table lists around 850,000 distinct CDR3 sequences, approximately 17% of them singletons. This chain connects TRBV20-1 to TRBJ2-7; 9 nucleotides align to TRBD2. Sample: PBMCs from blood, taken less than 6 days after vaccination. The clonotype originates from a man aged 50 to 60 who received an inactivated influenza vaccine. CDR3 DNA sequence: TGCAGTGCTAATGTAGCGGGGGACTACGAGCAGTGCTTC. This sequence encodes CSANVAGDYEQCF.